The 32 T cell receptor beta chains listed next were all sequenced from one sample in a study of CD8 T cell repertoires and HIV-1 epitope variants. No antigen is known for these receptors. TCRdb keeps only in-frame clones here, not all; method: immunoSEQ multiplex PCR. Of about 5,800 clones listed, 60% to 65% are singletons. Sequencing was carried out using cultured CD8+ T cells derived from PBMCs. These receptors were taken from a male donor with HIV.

CDR3 loop: CSVVLAGGLGNEQFF. The CDR3 bases are TGCAGCGTTGTGCTAGCGGGGGGGCTCGGGAATGAGCAGTTCTTC. The chain couples TRBV29-1 to TRBJ2-1; 12 bases fit TRBD2. The J segment lost 7 bases and the V segment lost 4 bases, leaving 8 bases of the junction unmatched. The CDR3 loop spans 15 amino acids. Looked up from germline, CDR1 is SQVTM and CDR2 is ANQGSEA.

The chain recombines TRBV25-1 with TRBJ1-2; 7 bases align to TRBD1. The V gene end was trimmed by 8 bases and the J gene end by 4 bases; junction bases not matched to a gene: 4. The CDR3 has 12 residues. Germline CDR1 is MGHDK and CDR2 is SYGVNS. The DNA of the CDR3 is TGTGCCAGCTATGACAGGGCCTATGGCTACACCTTC. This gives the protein CASYDRAYGYTF.

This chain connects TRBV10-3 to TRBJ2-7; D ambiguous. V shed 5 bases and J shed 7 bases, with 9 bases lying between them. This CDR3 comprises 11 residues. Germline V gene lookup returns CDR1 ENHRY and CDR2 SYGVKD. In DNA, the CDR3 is TGTGCCATCAGTAGCCCTGGGGAGCAGTACTTC. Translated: CAISSPGEQYF.

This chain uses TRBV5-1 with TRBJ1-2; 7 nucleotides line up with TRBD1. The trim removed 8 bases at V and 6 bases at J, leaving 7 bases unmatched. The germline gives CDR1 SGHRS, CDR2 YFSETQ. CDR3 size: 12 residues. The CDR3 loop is CASIGQDDGYTF. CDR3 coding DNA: TGCGCCAGTATAGGACAGGATGATGGCTACACCTTC.

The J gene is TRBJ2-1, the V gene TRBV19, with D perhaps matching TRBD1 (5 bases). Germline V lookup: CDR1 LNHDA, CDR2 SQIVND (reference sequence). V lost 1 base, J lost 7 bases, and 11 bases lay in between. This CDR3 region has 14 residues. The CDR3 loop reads CASSIVQGENEQFF. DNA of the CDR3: TGTGCCAGTAGTATAGTTCAGGGTGAAAATGAGCAGTTCTTC.

The CDR3 nucleotides are TGTGCCAGCAGTGAAAGGGAACCCACCGGGGAGCTGTTTTTT. Encoded protein: CASSEREPTGELFF. V gene TRBV25-1 combines with J gene TRBJ2-2; no definite D call. There are 14 residues in the CDR3. The germline gives CDR1 MGHDK, CDR2 SYGVNS. With 2 bases removed from V and 4 bases from J, the gap between germline ends came to 8 bases.

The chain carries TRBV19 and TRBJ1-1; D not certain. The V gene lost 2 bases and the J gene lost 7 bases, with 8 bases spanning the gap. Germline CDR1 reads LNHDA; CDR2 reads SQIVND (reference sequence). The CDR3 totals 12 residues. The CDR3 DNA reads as TGTGCCAGTAGTATAATGGGGAATGAAGCTTTCTTT. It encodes CASSIMGNEAFF.

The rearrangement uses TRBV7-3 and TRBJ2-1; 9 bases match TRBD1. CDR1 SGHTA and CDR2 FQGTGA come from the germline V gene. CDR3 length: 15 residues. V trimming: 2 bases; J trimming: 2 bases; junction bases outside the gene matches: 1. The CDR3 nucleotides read TGTGCCAGCAGCTTAGGGACAGGGACCTACAATGAGCAGTTCTTC. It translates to CASSLGTGTYNEQFF.

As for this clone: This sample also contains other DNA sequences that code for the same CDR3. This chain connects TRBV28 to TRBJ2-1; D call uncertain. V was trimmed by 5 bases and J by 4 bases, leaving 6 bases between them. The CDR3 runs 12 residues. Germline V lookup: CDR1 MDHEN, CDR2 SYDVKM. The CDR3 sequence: CASSLEYNEQFF. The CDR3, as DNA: TGTGCCAGCAGTCTGGAGTACAATGAGCAGTTCTTC.

CDR3 DNA sequence: TGTGCCAGCAGTGACGGGCGGGGGGGGCTCGTCGCTGGAAACACCATATATTTT. Protein sequence: CASSDGRGGLVAGNTIYF. J is TRBJ1-3 and V is TRBV6-1, with a possible D match to TRBD1 (6 bases). CDR1 is MNHNS and CDR2 is SASEGT in the germline V gene. The germline V and J ends were trimmed by 3 bases and 2 bases, with 20 bases remaining between them. The CDR3 consists of 18 residues.

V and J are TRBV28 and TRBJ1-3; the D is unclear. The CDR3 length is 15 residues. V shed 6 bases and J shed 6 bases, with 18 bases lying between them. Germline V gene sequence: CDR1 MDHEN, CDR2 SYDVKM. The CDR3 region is CASSPSEIRENTIYF. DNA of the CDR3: TGTGCCAGCAGCCCTTCCGAGATTAGAGAAAACACCATATATTTT.

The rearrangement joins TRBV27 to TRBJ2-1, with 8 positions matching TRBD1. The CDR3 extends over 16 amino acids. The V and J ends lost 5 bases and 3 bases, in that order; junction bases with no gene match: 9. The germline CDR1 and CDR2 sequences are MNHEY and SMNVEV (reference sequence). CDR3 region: CASSPRTGRNYNEQFF. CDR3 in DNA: TGTGCCAGCAGTCCTCGGACAGGGAGGAACTACAATGAGCAGTTCTTC.

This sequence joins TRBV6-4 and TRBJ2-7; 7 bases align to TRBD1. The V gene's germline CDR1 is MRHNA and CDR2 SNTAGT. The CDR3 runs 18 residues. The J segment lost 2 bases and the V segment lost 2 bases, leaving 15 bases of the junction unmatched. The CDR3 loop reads CASSDPCPRGRITYEQYF. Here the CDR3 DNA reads TGTGCCAGCAGTGACCCGTGTCCTAGGGGGCGAATCACCTACGAGCAGTACTTC.

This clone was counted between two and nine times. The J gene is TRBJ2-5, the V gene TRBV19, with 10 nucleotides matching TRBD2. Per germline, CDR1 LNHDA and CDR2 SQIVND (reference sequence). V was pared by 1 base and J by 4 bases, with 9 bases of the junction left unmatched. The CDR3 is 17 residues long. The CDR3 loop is CASSIGESGGAGETQYF. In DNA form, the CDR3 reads TGTGCCAGTAGTATAGGAGAGAGCGGGGGGGCCGGAGAGACCCAGTACTTC.

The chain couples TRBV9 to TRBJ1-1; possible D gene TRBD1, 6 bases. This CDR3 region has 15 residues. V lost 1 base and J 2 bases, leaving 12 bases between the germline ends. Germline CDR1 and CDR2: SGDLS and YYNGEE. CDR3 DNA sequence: TGTGCCAGCAGCGTATTCGACAGGACAAACACTGAAGCTTTCTTT. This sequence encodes CASSVFDRTNTEAFF.

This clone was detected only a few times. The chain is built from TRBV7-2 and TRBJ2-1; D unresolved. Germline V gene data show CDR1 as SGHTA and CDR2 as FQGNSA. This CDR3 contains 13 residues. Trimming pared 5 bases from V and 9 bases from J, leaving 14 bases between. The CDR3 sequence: CASSAFSSGEQFF. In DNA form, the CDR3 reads TGTGCCAGCAGCGCCTTCTCTTCCGGTGAGCAGTTCTTC.

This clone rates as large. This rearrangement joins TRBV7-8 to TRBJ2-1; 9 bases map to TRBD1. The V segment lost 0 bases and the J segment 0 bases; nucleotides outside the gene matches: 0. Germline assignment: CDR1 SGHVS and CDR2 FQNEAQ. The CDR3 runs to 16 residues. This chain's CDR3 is CASSLAGQGSYNEQFF. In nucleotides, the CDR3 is TGTGCCAGCAGCTTAGCGGGACAGGGCTCCTACAATGAGCAGTTCTTC.

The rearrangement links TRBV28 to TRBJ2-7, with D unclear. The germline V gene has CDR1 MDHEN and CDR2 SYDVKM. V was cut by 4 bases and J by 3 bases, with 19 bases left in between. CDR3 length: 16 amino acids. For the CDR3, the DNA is TGTGCCAGCAGTTCAGGTTCATTTACGTCCGACTACGAGCAGTACTTC. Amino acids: CASSSGSFTSDYEQYF.

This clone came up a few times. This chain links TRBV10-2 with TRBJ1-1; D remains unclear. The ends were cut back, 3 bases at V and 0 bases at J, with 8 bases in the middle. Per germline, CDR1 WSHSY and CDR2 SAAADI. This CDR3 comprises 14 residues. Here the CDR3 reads CASSEPRMNTEAFF. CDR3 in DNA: TGCGCCAGCAGTGAACCCCGTATGAACACTGAAGCTTTCTTT.

This CDR3 is CASSLEPSGSNIQYF. The CDR3 DNA is TGCGCCAGCAGCTTGGAACCTTCGGGCTCAAACATTCAGTACTTC. The chain has TRBV5-1 and TRBJ2-4; no clear D. The V and J ends lost 0 bases and 6 bases respectively, with 13 bases between them. There are 15 residues in the CDR3. Germline V gene sequence: CDR1 SGHRS, CDR2 YFSETQ.

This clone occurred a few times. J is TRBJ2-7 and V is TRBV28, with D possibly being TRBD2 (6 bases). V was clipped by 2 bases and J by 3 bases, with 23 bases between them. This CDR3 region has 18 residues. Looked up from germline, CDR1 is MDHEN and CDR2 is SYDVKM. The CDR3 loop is CASSLGGMEGYTHYEQYF. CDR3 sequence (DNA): TGTGCCAGCAGTTTAGGAGGGATGGAAGGCTACACCCACTACGAGCAGTACTTC.

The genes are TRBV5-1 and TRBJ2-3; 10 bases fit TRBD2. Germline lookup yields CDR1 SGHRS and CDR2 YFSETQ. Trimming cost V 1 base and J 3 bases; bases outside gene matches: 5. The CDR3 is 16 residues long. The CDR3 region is CASSLFSSGGTDTQYF. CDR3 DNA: TGCGCCAGCAGCTTGTTTTCTAGCGGGGGTACAGATACGCAGTATTTT.

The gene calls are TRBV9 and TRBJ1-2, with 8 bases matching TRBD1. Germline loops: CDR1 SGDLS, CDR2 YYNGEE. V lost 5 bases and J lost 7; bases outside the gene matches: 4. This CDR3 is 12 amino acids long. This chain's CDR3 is CASRGQVSGYTF. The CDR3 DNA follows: TGTGCCAGCAGGGGACAGGTTAGTGGCTACACCTTC.

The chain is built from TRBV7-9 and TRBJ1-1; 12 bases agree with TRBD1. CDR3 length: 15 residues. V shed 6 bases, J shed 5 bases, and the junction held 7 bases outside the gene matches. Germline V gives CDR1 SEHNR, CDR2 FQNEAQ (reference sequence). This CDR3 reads CASRAGTGGRTEAFF. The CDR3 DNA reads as TGTGCCAGCAGGGCCGGGACAGGGGGCCGAACTGAAGCTTTCTTT. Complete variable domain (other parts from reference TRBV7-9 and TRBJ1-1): DTGVSQNPRHKITKRGQNVTFRCDPISEHNRLYWYRQTLGQGPEFLTYFQNEAQLEKSRLLSDRFSAERPKGSFSTLEIQRTEQGDSAMYLCASRAGTGGRTEAFFGQGTRLTVV.

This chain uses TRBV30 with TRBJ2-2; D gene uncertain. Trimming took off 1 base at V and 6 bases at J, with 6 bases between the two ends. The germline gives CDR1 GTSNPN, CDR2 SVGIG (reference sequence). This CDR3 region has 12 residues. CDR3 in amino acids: CAWSEASGELFF. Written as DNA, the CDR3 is TGTGCCTGGAGTGAGGCGTCCGGGGAGCTGTTTTTT.

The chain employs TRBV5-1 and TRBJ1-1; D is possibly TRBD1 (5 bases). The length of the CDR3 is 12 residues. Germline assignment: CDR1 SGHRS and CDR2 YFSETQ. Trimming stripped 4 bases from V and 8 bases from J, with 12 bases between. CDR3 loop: CASSRWGTEAFF. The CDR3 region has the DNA TGCGCCAGCAGCCGATGGGGGACGGAAGCTTTCTTT.

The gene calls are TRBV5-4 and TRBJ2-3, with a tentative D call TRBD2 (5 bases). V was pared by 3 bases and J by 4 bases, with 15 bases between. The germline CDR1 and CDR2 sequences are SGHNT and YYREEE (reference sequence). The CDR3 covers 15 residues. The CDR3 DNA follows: TGTGCCAGCAGCTCAATCTCTAGCTTCCCAGATACGCAGTATTTT. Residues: CASSSISSFPDTQYF.

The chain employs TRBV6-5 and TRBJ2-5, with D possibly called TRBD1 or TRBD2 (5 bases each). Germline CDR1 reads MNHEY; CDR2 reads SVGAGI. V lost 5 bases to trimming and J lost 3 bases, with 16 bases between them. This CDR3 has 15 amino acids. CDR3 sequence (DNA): TGTGCCAGCAGTCCCGAGGGACCGGAGAAAGAGACCCAGTACTTC. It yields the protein CASSPEGPEKETQYF.

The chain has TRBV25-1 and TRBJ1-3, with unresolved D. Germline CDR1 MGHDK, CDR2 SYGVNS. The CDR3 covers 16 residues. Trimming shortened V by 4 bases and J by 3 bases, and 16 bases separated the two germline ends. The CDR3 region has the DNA TGTGCCAGCAGTGGTCCCGGTATCGAGGGTGGAAACACCATATATTTT. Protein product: CASSGPGIEGGNTIYF.

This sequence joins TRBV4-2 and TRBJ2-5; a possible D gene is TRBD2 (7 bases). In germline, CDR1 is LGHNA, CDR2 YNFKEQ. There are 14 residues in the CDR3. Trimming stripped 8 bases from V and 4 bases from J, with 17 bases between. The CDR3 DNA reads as TGTGCCAGCGGACACGGGGGGACAAGAGAGACCCAGTACTTC. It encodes CASGHGGTRETQYF.

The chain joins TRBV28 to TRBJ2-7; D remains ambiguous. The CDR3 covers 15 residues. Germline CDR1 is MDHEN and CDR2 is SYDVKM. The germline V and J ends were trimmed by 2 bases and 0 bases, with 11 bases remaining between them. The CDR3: CASSLRSGYSYEQYF. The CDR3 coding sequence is TGTGCCAGCAGTTTAAGGTCCGGATACTCCTACGAGCAGTACTTC.

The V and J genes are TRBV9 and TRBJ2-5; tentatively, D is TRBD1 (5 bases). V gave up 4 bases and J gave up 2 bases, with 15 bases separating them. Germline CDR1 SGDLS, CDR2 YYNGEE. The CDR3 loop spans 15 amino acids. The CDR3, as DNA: TGTGCCAGCAGCTACTCGTGGGGCAGTCAAGAGACCCAGTACTTC. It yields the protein CASSYSWGSQETQYF.